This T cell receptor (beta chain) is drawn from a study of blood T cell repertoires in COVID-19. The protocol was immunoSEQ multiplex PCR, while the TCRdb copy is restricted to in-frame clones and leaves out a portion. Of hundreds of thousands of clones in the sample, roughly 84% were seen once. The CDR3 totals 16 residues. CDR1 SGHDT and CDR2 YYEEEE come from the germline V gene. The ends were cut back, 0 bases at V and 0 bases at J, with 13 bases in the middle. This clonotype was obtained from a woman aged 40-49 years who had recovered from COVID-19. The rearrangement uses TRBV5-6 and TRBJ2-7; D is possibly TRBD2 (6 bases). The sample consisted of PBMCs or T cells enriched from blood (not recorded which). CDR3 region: CASSLAGTGSSYEQYV. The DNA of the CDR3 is TGTGCCAGCAGCTTGGCAGGGACTGGTTCCTCCTACGAGCAGTACGTC.